Listed here are 21 T cell receptor beta chains from one sample, sequenced in a study of control samples from healthy donors and cancer patients. The assay was immunoSEQ multiplex PCR, and TCRdb's table has in-frame clones only and misses some. The table has about 80,000 clones, approximately 89% seen once; the top ten hold 4.5% to 7%. Sequencing was done on a sample of blood. These receptor sequences come from a man aged 50-59 years in good health.

CDR3 residues: CAISDGRDGYTF. The CDR3 coding sequence is TGTGCCATCAGTGACGGGCGGGATGGCTACACCTTC. V is TRBV10-3 and J is TRBJ1-2; D call uncertain. Per the germline V gene, CDR1 is ENHRY and CDR2 is SYGVKD. The V end was cut by 3 bases, the J end by 6 bases, with 8 bases between. There are 12 residues in the CDR3.

The gene calls are TRBV11-3 and TRBJ2-1, with 9 bases aligning to TRBD2. The CDR3 sequence is 15 residues long. V lost 5 bases and J lost 5; bases outside the gene matches: 7. Germline CDR1 SGHNT, CDR2 YENEEA. In DNA, the CDR3 is TGTGCCAGCAGCCCAAGCGGGGGGCGGAACAATGAGCAGTTCTTC. The encoded protein is CASSPSGGRNNEQFF. Drawing the rest from reference TRBV11-3 and TRBJ2-1, the complete variable domain is EAGVVQSPRYKIIEKKQPVAFWCNPISGHNTLYWYLQNLGQGPELLIRYENEEAVDDSQLPKDRFSAERLKGVDSTLKIQPAELGDSAVYLCASSPSGGRNNEQFFGPGTRLTVL.

The genes are TRBV19 and TRBJ2-1; maybe TRBD2 (5 bases). Trimming left V 3 bases short and J 6 bases short, with 12 bases between. CDR1 and CDR2 from the germline V gene are LNHDA and SQIVND (reference sequence). There are 14 residues in the CDR3. Here the CDR3 DNA reads TGTGCCAGTAGTATGCGAGGGTTGTTCAATGAGCAGTTCTTC. Amino acids: CASSMRGLFNEQFF.

A note on this clone: At one end the junction does not follow the germline gene, possibly because of a read error. The gene calls are TRBV27 and TRBJ2-2, with D tentatively TRBD2 (7 bases). This CDR3 region has 16 residues. In germline, CDR1 is MNHEY, CDR2 SMNVEV (reference sequence). The CDR3 DNA reads as TGTGCCCGCAGTTTATTAGGGGGGGGGAACACCGGGGAGCTGTTTTTT. Translating it yields CARSLLGGGNTGELFF.

The chain recombines TRBV27 with TRBJ1-5, with 8 positions matching TRBD1. CDR3 length: 15 residues. Germline V lookup: CDR1 MNHEY, CDR2 SMNVEV (reference sequence). V lost 6 bases, J lost 7 bases, and 11 bases stayed unmatched. The CDR3 DNA reads as TGTGCCAGCAGCTCCTTAGCAGGGGGCATCCAGCCCCAGCATTTT. Translating gives CASSSLAGGIQPQHF.

The V call is TRBV18, the J call TRBJ1-4; tentative D call: TRBD1 (5 bases). The germline V gene encodes CDR1 KGHSH and CDR2 LQKENI. The V and J ends lost 3 bases and 0 bases respectively, with 8 bases between them. CDR3 size: 15 residues. CDR3 DNA sequence: TGTGCCAGCTCACCGACAGCCGCAACTAATGAAAAACTGTTTTTT. This codes for CASSPTAATNEKLFF.

This clone was detected once. One end of the junction varies from germline; a read error may be responsible. The chain uses TRBV25-1 and TRBJ2-2, with TRBD1 matching 7 bases. This CDR3 has 15 residues. Germline values: CDR1 MGHDK, CDR2 SYGVNS. DNA of the CDR3: TGTGCCAACAGTGTACAGGGGAAGGGCACCGGGGAGCTGTTTTTT. Its protein is CANSVQGKGTGELFF.

The chain has TRBV5-1 and TRBJ2-7, with 7 bases aligning to TRBD1. V trimming: 2 bases; J trimming: 5 bases; junction bases outside the gene matches: 10. Germline CDR1 SGHRS, CDR2 YFSETQ. The length of the CDR3 is 15 residues. The chain's CDR3 is CASSFTRQGLNEQYF. The CDR3 region has the DNA TGCGCCAGCAGCTTTACCCGACAGGGTCTCAACGAGCAGTACTTC.

V usage is TRBV6-5 and J usage is TRBJ2-1; the D gene is possibly TRBD2 (6 bases). The CDR3 extends over 13 amino acids. V was shortened by 8 bases and J by 4 bases, with 12 bases between the two germline ends. The germline CDR1 and CDR2 sequences are MNHEY and SVGAGI. Here the CDR3 DNA reads TGTGCCAGCGGAGGAGGGAGTTACAATGAGCAGTTCTTC. It is translated as CASGGGSYNEQFF.

The genes are TRBV7-3 and TRBJ2-5; D gene uncertain. The CDR3 is 12 amino acids. Germline CDR1 reads SGHTA; CDR2 reads FQGTGA. The V and J ends lost 1 base and 5 bases respectively, with 5 bases between them. CDR3 bases: TGTGCCAGCAGCTTAAACGGGGAGACCCAGTACTTC. This codes for CASSLNGETQYF.

The chain has TRBV27 and TRBJ2-7, with a possible D match to TRBD1 (6 bases). The CDR3 loop spans 12 amino acids. CDR1 is MNHEY and CDR2 is SMNVEV in the germline V gene (reference sequence). Trimming removed 3 bases from V and 8 bases from J, with 11 bases in between. Here the CDR3 reads CASSLNREKQYF. CDR3 coding DNA: TGTGCCAGCAGTTTGAACAGGGAGAAGCAGTACTTC.

The count of this clone is one. The J gene is TRBJ2-3, the V gene TRBV20-1; D not certain. CDR1 and CDR2 from the germline V gene are DFQATT and SNEGSKA (reference sequence). The length of the CDR3 is 11 residues. Trimming took off 6 bases at V and 2 bases at J, with 6 bases between the two ends. The CDR3 sequence: CSAGYTDTQYF. CDR3 nucleotide sequence: TGCAGTGCGGGGTACACAGATACGCAGTATTTT.

V gene TRBV27 combines with J gene TRBJ1-2; D remains ambiguous. V lost 7 bases, J lost 11 bases, and 17 bases lay in between. CDR3 size: 12 residues. Germline loops: CDR1 MNHEY, CDR2 SMNVEV (reference sequence). CDR3 DNA sequence: TGTGCCAGCATCACTCGAGATATGGCTTACACCTTC. Protein sequence: CASITRDMAYTF.

This rearrangement joins TRBV30 to TRBJ1-5; no firm D call. The CDR3 covers 13 residues. The V end lost 1 base, the J end lost 6 bases, and 10 bases lay between the germline ends. Germline values: CDR1 GTSNPN, CDR2 SVGIG (reference sequence). The CDR3 protein is CAWSGQARQPQHF. The CDR3 nucleotides read TGTGCCTGGAGTGGGCAGGCGCGTCAGCCCCAGCATTTT.

The rearrangement uses TRBV28 and TRBJ2-5; TRBD1 matches at 7 bases. CDR1 MDHEN and CDR2 SYDVKM come from the germline V gene. The CDR3 is 14 amino acids. V was pared by 3 bases and J by 2 bases, with 3 bases of the junction left unmatched. The DNA for the CDR3 is TGTGCCAGCAGTTTTAGGGACAGACAAGAGACCCAGTACTTC. It yields the protein CASSFRDRQETQYF.

Only one count was recorded for this clone. The chain employs TRBV11-2 and TRBJ1-5; D is uncertain. The V gene's germline CDR1 is SGHAT and CDR2 FQNNGV. Trimming took 0 bases from V and 3 from J, leaving 3 bases between them. The CDR3 totals 13 residues. Here the CDR3 reads CASSLDYNQPQHF. CDR3 coding DNA: TGTGCCAGCAGCTTAGACTACAATCAGCCCCAGCATTTT.

This chain uses TRBV19 with TRBJ2-2, with a weak D call TRBD2 (6 bases). From germline, CDR1 is LNHDA and CDR2 SQIVND (reference sequence). With 7 bases removed from V and 3 bases from J, the gap between germline ends came to 18 bases. The CDR3 spans 16 residues. This CDR3 reads CASNIPGRDYTGELFF. CDR3 nucleotides: TGTGCCAGTAACATCCCCGGCAGGGACTACACCGGGGAGCTGTTTTTT.

The chain has TRBV6-5 and TRBJ1-2, with D unclear. The CDR3 is made up of 13 amino acids. V was shortened by 4 bases and J by 4 bases, with 10 bases between the two germline ends. CDR1 is MNHEY and CDR2 is SVGAGI in the germline V gene. CDR3 DNA sequence: TGTGCCAGCAGTTCTGACGAGACCTATGGCTACACCTTC. Amino acid sequence: CASSSDETYGYTF.

This clone occurred a few times. The chain carries TRBV7-9 and TRBJ1-5, with a weak D call TRBD1 (5 bases). The CDR3 loop spans 15 amino acids. The V gene's germline CDR1 is SEHNR and CDR2 FQNEAQ (reference sequence). The V gene lost 3 bases and the J gene lost 2 bases, with 11 bases spanning the gap. The CDR3 loop is CASSFGGKGNQPQHF. CDR3 DNA sequence: TGTGCCAGCAGCTTTGGGGGAAAGGGCAATCAGCCCCAGCATTTT.

The rearrangement joins TRBV15 to TRBJ2-5; 10 bases are shared with TRBD2. In germline, CDR1 is LNHNV, CDR2 YYDKDF (reference sequence). This CDR3 is built from 16 residues. J gave up 4 bases and V 3 bases, and 8 bases lay outside the gene matches. In nucleotides, the CDR3 is TGTGCCACCAGCAGCCCTAGCGGGGGAATAAGAGAGACCCAGTACTTC. It translates to CATSSPSGGIRETQYF.

The V gene is TRBV7-8, the J gene TRBJ2-5; D is ambiguous. The CDR3 is 15 residues long. V was clipped by 3 bases and J by 4 bases, with 15 bases between them. Per the germline V gene, CDR1 is SGHVS and CDR2 is FQNEAQ. CDR3 in DNA: TGTGCCAGCAGCTTTAGGGCGACTCTAGGAGAGACCCAGTACTTC. Protein: CASSFRATLGETQYF. The full variable domain, with the rest looked up from reference TRBV7-8 and TRBJ2-5, is GAGVSQSPRYKVAKRGQDVALRCDPISGHVSLFWYQQALGQGPEFLTYFQNEAQLDKSGLPSDRFFAERPEGSVSTLKIQRTQQEDSAVYLCASSFRATLGETQYFGPGTRLLVL.